The following is a T cell receptor (beta chain) sequence with its context. The data belong to a study of blood T cell repertoires in COVID-19. Looking at the study overall: The United States, Italy and Spain supplied acute and convalescent COVID-19 samples. The cDNA or gDNA used as material had been derived from T cells, B-cell-depleted T cells, or PBMCs.

Trimming shortened V by 7 bases and J by 2 bases, and 11 bases separated the two germline ends. The CDR3 consists of 13 residues. Original handling: Scientists estimated how many nucleated cells there were by amplifying reference gene primers. Clones were sequenced by immunoSEQ multiplex PCR, and TCRdb holds only the in-frame ones, with some missing. V, J and clone size are taken as reported in that table, and D and trimming were inferred from the DNA itself. The sample has more than 20,000 clones; over 80% are singletons. Sequencing was performed on peripheral blood. This receptor was identified in an elderly man with active or convalescent COVID-19. This rearrangement joins TRBV12-3 or TRBV12-4 to TRBJ1-1; D ambiguous. The CDR3 loop is CASTPGINTEAFF. The CDR3, as DNA: TGTGCCAGCACTCCCGGGATTAACACTGAAGCTTTCTTT.